These 17 T cell receptor beta chains came from one sample sequenced in a study of glioma-infiltrating T cells after dendritic cell vaccination. Only in-frame clones appear in the TCRdb table, and some are missing; sequencing was by immunoSEQ multiplex PCR. The top ten hold roughly 2.5% of the sample, which has 100,000 to 120,000 clones, 90% seen once. Noted time point: after dendritic cell vaccination, including at tumor progression/relapse. This material consisted of blood, taken after dendritic cell vaccination. All receptors derive from a human donor with glioblastoma.

The gene calls are TRBV19 and TRBJ2-2; no clear D gene. The CDR3 length is 12 residues. The germline V gene has CDR1 LNHDA and CDR2 SQIVND (reference sequence). Trimming cost V 1 base and J 7 bases, with 4 bases left between them. Here the CDR3 reads CASSIAYGELFF. The CDR3 nucleotides read TGTGCCAGTAGTATAGCCTACGGGGAGCTGTTTTTT. The full variable domain, with the rest looked up from reference TRBV19 and TRBJ2-2, is DGGITQSPKYLFRKEGQNVTLSCEQNLNHDAMYWYRQDPGQGLRLIYYSQIVNDFQKGDIAEGYSVSREKKESFPLTVTSAQKNPTAFYLCASSIAYGELFFGEGSRLTVL.

In nucleotides, the CDR3 is TGTGCCAGTAGTATTGGGGGGAGGCCGATTCGTGGCACTGAAGCTTTCTTT. Its translation: CASSIGGRPIRGTEAFF. The J gene is TRBJ1-1, the V gene TRBV19; D is possibly TRBD1 (5 bases). CDR3 size: 17 residues. Per germline, CDR1 LNHDA and CDR2 SQIVND (reference sequence). V was shortened by 3 bases and J by 4 bases, with 21 bases between the two germline ends. Full variable domain (rest looked up from reference TRBV19 and TRBJ1-1): DGGITQSPKYLFRKEGQNVTLSCEQNLNHDAMYWYRQDPGQGLRLIYYSQIVNDFQKGDIAEGYSVSREKKESFPLTVTSAQKNPTAFYLCASSIGGRPIRGTEAFFGQGTRLTVV.

The genes are TRBV5-5 and TRBJ2-5; 14 bases are a match to TRBD2. J was trimmed by 4 bases and V by 3 bases; bases with no gene match: 2. Germline CDR1 and CDR2: SGHKS and YYEKEE (reference sequence). The length of the CDR3 is 15 residues. CDR3 sequence reads: CASSWGTSGGETQYF. The CDR3 DNA reads TGTGCCAGCAGCTGGGGGACTAGCGGGGGAGAGACCCAGTACTTC.

The chain links TRBV6-1 to TRBJ1-1; D remains unclear. The germline V and J ends were trimmed by 7 bases and 3 bases, with 18 bases remaining between them. The CDR3 has 15 residues. Germline lookup yields CDR1 MNHNS and CDR2 SASEGT. The CDR3 sequence: CASTRRPPGDTEAFF. CDR3 nucleotide sequence: TGTGCCAGCACCCGGCGGCCCCCCGGGGACACTGAAGCTTTCTTT.

This clone was observed a single time. The chain links TRBV7-6 to TRBJ1-1; a weak D match, TRBD1 (6 bases). The CDR3 is 13 amino acids. The V and J ends lost 3 bases and 2 bases respectively, with 7 bases between them. Germline CDR1 reads SGHVS; CDR2 reads FNYEAQ. The CDR3 spells CASSLDSNTEAFF. The CDR3 bases are TGTGCCAGCAGCTTGGACAGTAACACTGAAGCTTTCTTT.

The gene calls are TRBV5-6 and TRBJ2-3; D not resolved. The CDR3 is made up of 14 amino acids. V was cut by 0 bases and J by 0 bases, with 5 bases left in between. Germline lookup yields CDR1 SGHDT and CDR2 YYEEEE. The CDR3 loop is CASSLAGSTDTQYF. Here the CDR3 DNA reads TGTGCCAGCAGCTTGGCCGGGAGCACAGATACGCAGTATTTT.

The CDR3 sequence: CASSVQGADGYTF. DNA for the CDR3: TGTGCCAGCAGTGTCCAGGGGGCAGATGGCTACACCTTC. This rearrangement joins TRBV6-1 to TRBJ1-2, with TRBD1 identical over 8 bases. CDR1 and CDR2 from the germline V gene are MNHNS and SASEGT. The junction had 4 bases not matched to a gene; V was cut back by 4 bases and J by 6 bases. This CDR3 region has 13 residues.

This clone occurred once. The chain employs TRBV11-1 and TRBJ2-3; 7 bases agree with TRBD2. J gave up 6 bases and V 5 bases, and 14 bases lay outside the gene matches. Germline V gives CDR1 SGHAT, CDR2 FQDESV (reference sequence). There are 16 residues in the CDR3. CDR3 sequence: CASSPAVAGLGDTQYF. CDR3 in DNA: TGTGCCAGCAGCCCAGCGGTAGCGGGTTTAGGGGATACGCAGTATTTT.

This chain joins TRBV29-1 and TRBJ1-2; perhaps TRBD1 as D (6 bases). CDR3 length equals 14 residues. Germline V gives CDR1 SQVTM, CDR2 ANQGSEA. Trimming cost V 1 base and J 4 bases, with 13 bases left between them. DNA for the CDR3: TGCAGCGTTGAAGGAGCCGGACAGAGCTATGGCTACACCTTC. It is translated as CSVEGAGQSYGYTF.

V gene TRBV4-2 combines with J gene TRBJ2-1, with 11 bases that match TRBD2. The ends lost 0 bases at V and 8 bases at J; junction bases unmatched: 6. CDR1 is LGHNA and CDR2 is YNFKEQ in the germline V gene. The CDR3 consists of 16 residues. The CDR3 DNA sequence: TGTGCCAGCAGCCAAGAGGGGACTAGCGGAGTCGATGAGCAGTTCTTC. It is translated as CASSQEGTSGVDEQFF.

The V and J genes are TRBV7-3 and TRBJ2-2; 7 bases match TRBD1. Unmatched junction bases numbered 3, after V lost 5 bases and J lost 0 bases. The CDR3 runs to 15 residues. The germline V gene encodes CDR1 SGHTA and CDR2 FQGTGA. DNA of the CDR3: TGTGCCAGCAGCCCCGGGACAGCGAACACCGGGGAGCTGTTTTTT. Encoded protein: CASSPGTANTGELFF.

The CDR3 nucleotides read TGTGCCAGCAGCCGTACTCGGGACTATGGCTACACCTTC. This sequence encodes CASSRTRDYGYTF. This sequence joins TRBV7-8 and TRBJ1-2; D is uncertain. Germline V CDR1 and CDR2: SGHVS, FQNEAQ. This CDR3 is built from 13 residues. Trimming removed 5 bases from V and 3 bases from J, with 10 bases in between.

The chain uses TRBV25-1 and TRBJ1-4, with D possibly matching TRBD1 (5 bases). V was cut by 1 base and J by 6 bases, with 12 bases left in between. The CDR3 covers 15 residues. Germline CDR1 reads MGHDK; CDR2 reads SYGVNS. CDR3 nucleotides: TGTGCCAGCAGTGAATTCGGGGGAGGGGATGAAAAACTGTTTTTT. Encoded protein: CASSEFGGGDEKLFF.

This chain connects TRBV10-2 to TRBJ1-3; D perhaps matches TRBD1 (5 bases). Looked up from germline, CDR1 is WSHSY and CDR2 is SAAADI. This CDR3 region has 15 residues. The V end lost 2 bases, the J end lost 8 bases, and 16 bases lay between the germline ends. CDR3 sequence (DNA): TGCGCCAGCAGTGAGCCCGGTCGGATAGGGGACACCATATATTTT. The encoded protein is CASSEPGRIGDTIYF.

The V gene is TRBV5-6, the J gene TRBJ2-7, with D uncertain. The CDR3 extends over 14 amino acids. The ends were cut back, 4 bases at V and 2 bases at J, with 13 bases in the middle. Germline CDR1 is SGHDT and CDR2 is YYEEEE. CDR3 sequence: CASSVSGSAYEQYF. The CDR3 DNA follows: TGTGCCAGCAGCGTCTCCGGGTCCGCCTACGAGCAGTACTTC.

The genes are TRBV2 and TRBJ2-7, with D possibly matching TRBD1 (6 bases). Germline V gene data show CDR1 as SNHLY and CDR2 as FYNNEI. The CDR3 covers 14 residues. Deletions cut 1 base from V and 7 bases from J, with 14 bases between. The CDR3 loop is CASSEEWGLTEQYF. The CDR3 DNA sequence: TGTGCCAGCAGTGAAGAATGGGGGCTGACGGAGCAGTACTTC.

This clone came up once. The chain joins TRBV28 to TRBJ1-1; maybe TRBD1 (5 bases). CDR1 is MDHEN and CDR2 is SYDVKM in the germline V gene. V shed 8 bases and J shed 5 bases, with 9 bases lying between them. The CDR3 is 11 residues long. The CDR3 sequence: CASEKGTEAFF. The CDR3 DNA follows: TGTGCCAGCGAGAAGGGGACTGAAGCTTTCTTT.